The sequence of this T cell receptor beta chain was determined in a study of T cell repertoires in cytomegalovirus infection. Overall study: A matching HLA type, together with CMV infection, was signaled by public TCR beta signatures.

TCRdb redid the calling of the reads with MiXCR, one entry per CDR3 protein. The table includes about 260,000 distinct CDR3 sequences, approximately 10% detected once. This clonotype has at least ten counts. Its antigen is unidentified. V lost 2 bases and J 3 bases, leaving 6 bases between the germline ends. Per the germline V gene, CDR1 is KGHDR and CDR2 is SFDVKD. The CDR3 sequence is 13 residues long. Study observations and caveats: HLA-C-restricted, CMV-specific TCR beta clonotypes were dominant ex vivo. Cumulative public TCR beta family frequency identified carriers of CMV plus the relevant HLA.

V gene TRBV24-1 combines with J gene TRBJ2-5; D remains ambiguous. This receptor was identified in a human donor in good health (CMV status not recorded). Some clones in this sample may be carry-over from other donors' samples. The sequencing sample was made of PBMCs. The CDR3: CATSDSQEETQYF. CDR3 bases: TGTGCCACCAGTGATTCGCAGGAAGAGACCCAGTACTTC.